Presented here are 13 T cell receptor beta chains from one specimen sequenced in a study of cytomegalovirus exposure and HLA in healthy donors. 60 Vbeta and 13 Jbeta primers were used in PCR. TCRdb's table, derived via immunoSEQ multiplex PCR, lists solely in-frame clones and lacks some. The sample lists about 130,000 clones, just under 75% occurring once. What was sequenced was PBMCs. The receptors shown here come from a man in his 60s in good health and CMV-seropositive.

Here the CDR3 DNA reads TGTGCCAGTAGTATGGAGTTACACGAGCAGTACTTC. Translating it yields CASSMELHEQYF. The rearrangement links TRBV19 to TRBJ2-7; D not certain. Trimming removed 3 bases from V and 5 bases from J, with 8 bases in between. The CDR3 is 12 amino acids. CDR1 and CDR2 (germline): LNHDA, SQIVND (reference sequence).

This clone was observed once. An end of the junction does not agree with germline; a read error may underlie this. The V and J genes are TRBV29-1 and TRBJ1-2; TRBD1 is a possible D gene (6 bases). Germline V gene lookup returns CDR1 SQVTM and CDR2 ANQGSEA. The CDR3 is 11 amino acids. The CDR3 DNA reads TGCAGCGTTGACAGGGGCGATGGCTACCCCTTC. Amino acid sequence: CSVDRGDGYPF.

The table lists this clone with a few counts. The chain couples TRBV6-6 to TRBJ2-1; TRBD2 aligns across 7 bases. The CDR3 covers 12 residues. Germline CDR1 MNHNY, CDR2 SVGAGI (reference sequence). V shed 8 bases and J 10 bases; nucleotides not matched to a gene: 8. This CDR3 is CASSERGVEQFF. CDR3 DNA sequence: TGTGCCAGCTCAGAGCGGGGAGTAGAGCAGTTCTTC.

The chain combines TRBV5-6 with TRBJ2-7, with 11 nucleotides matching TRBD1. V shed 4 bases and J 7 bases; nucleotides not matched to a gene: 10. This CDR3 is 15 amino acids long. The germline V gene encodes CDR1 SGHDT and CDR2 YYEEEE. CDR3 DNA sequence: TGTGCCAGCAGCGCTGGGACAGGGGGTTCTGGGGAGCAGTACTTC. Translating gives CASSAGTGGSGEQYF.

V usage is TRBV6-5 and J usage is TRBJ2-7; 10 positions match TRBD1. Germline trimming cut 5 bases from V and 4 bases from J; bases unmatched to any gene: 5. The CDR3 is 14 residues long. Germline assignment: CDR1 MNHEY and CDR2 SVGAGI. Here the CDR3 DNA reads TGTGCCAGCAGTCGACGGGACAGGGGATACGAGCAGTACTTC. This encodes CASSRRDRGYEQYF.

This clone turned up a few times. V usage is TRBV5-3 and J usage is TRBJ2-7; D is unresolved. TRBV5-3 is an ORF; its function is uncertain. The germline V and J ends were trimmed by 0 bases and 0 bases, with 16 bases remaining between them. This CDR3 contains 17 residues. CDR3 amino acids: CARSLGLRIPRSYEQYF. The CDR3 coding sequence is TGTGCCAGAAGCTTGGGATTGAGAATTCCTCGCTCCTACGAGCAGTACTTC.

The chain is built from TRBV7-2 and TRBJ2-2; weak D call: TRBD2 (5 bases). V was trimmed by 2 bases and J by 0 bases, leaving 10 bases between them. The CDR3 length is 16 residues. Looked up from germline, CDR1 is SGHTA and CDR2 is FQGNSA. This chain's CDR3 is CASSLRVGANTGELFF. In nucleotides, the CDR3 is TGTGCCAGCAGCTTAAGGGTCGGGGCGAACACCGGGGAGCTGTTTTTT.

The V gene is TRBV4-2, the J gene TRBJ2-4; 11 positions match TRBD2. This CDR3 comprises 18 residues. The V and J ends lost 1 base and 8 bases, in that order; junction bases with no gene match: 13. Per the germline V gene, CDR1 is LGHNA and CDR2 is YNFKEQ. The CDR3 loop reads CASSQVSSGGYEMDIQYF. Written as DNA, the CDR3 is TGTGCCAGCAGCCAAGTATCTAGCGGGGGGTACGAGATGGACATTCAGTACTTC.

V is TRBV5-6 and J is TRBJ2-3; possible D gene TRBD1, 7 bases. V was shortened by 3 bases and J by 0 bases, with 11 bases between the two germline ends. This CDR3 contains 15 residues. Germline V gives CDR1 SGHDT, CDR2 YYEEEE. CDR3 DNA: TGTGCCAGCAGCTCCAGGGGGGTAAGCACAGATACGCAGTATTTT. Encoded protein: CASSSRGVSTDTQYF.

V and J are TRBV27 and TRBJ1-1, with a possible D match to TRBD1 (6 bases). This CDR3 region has 14 residues. With 2 bases removed from V and 4 bases from J, the gap between germline ends came to 11 bases. Looked up from germline, CDR1 is MNHEY and CDR2 is SMNVEV (reference sequence). The CDR3 is CASSLASRGTEAFF. The CDR3 DNA reads TGTGCCAGCAGTTTAGCCTCCAGGGGCACTGAAGCTTTCTTT.

The CDR3 spells CASSLGTLQITNEKLFF. In nucleotides, the CDR3 is TGCGCCAGCAGCTTGGGTACATTACAGATTACAAATGAAAAACTGTTTTTT. This chain uses TRBV5-1 with TRBJ1-4; unclear D gene. Trimming shortened V by 0 bases and J by 5 bases, and 17 bases separated the two germline ends. The length of the CDR3 is 17 residues. Germline V gene lookup returns CDR1 SGHRS and CDR2 YFSETQ.

The rearrangement joins TRBV4-1 to TRBJ2-5, with D maybe TRBD2 (5 bases). This CDR3 is built from 16 residues. Trimming cost V 4 bases and J 0 bases, with 15 bases left between them. CDR1 is MGHRA and CDR2 is YSYEKL in the germline V gene. CDR3 nucleotide sequence: TGCGCCAGCAGCCGGACCGGAGGACCGAACCAAGAGACCCAGTACTTC. It yields the protein CASSRTGGPNQETQYF.

The chain joins TRBV7-2 to TRBJ2-5; 7 bases match TRBD2. The V segment lost 4 bases and the J segment 1 base; nucleotides outside the gene matches: 9. This CDR3 spans 16 amino acids. Germline lookup yields CDR1 SGHTA and CDR2 FQGNSA. For the CDR3, the DNA is TGTGCCAGCAGCTCAAACGGGGGGACTTCCCAAGAGACCCAGTACTTC. Its translation is CASSSNGGTSQETQYF.